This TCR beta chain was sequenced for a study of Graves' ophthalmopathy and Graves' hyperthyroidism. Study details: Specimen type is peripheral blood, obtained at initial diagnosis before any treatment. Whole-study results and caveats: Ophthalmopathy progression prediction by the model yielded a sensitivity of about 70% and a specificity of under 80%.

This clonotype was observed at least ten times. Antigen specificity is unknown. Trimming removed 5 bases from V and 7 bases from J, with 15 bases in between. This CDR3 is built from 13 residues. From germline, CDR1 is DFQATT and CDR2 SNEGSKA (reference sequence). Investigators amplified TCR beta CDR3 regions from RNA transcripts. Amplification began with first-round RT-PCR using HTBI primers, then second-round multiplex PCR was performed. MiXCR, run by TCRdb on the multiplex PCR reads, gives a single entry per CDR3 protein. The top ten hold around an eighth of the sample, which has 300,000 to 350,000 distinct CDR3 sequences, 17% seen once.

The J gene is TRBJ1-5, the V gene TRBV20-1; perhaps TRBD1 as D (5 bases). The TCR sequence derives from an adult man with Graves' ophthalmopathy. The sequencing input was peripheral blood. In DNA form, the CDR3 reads TGCAGTGCTGAGATCTCAGGGAGCCAGCCCCAGCATTTT. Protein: CSAEISGSQPQHF.